The clone carrying this T cell receptor beta chain was observed many times. As yet, its antigen is unknown. This library used roughly 400 ng RNA and molecular barcoded adaptors spanning alpha/delta and beta/gamma chains. TCRdb fed the reads into MiXCR, producing one record per CDR3 protein. The data hold 45,000 to 55,000 distinct CDR3 sequences, with more than 10% observed a single time. Trimming cost V 2 bases and J 5 bases, with 10 bases left between them. The CDR3 has 14 residues. The germline gives CDR1 LNHDA, CDR2 SQIVND (reference sequence). This entry belongs to a study of read filtering for tumor transcriptome and immune sequencing. Overall study: The cohort had over 16 men and over twelve women aged about 40 to 90, mean about 70 years. By R-ISS, stages I, II and III held about 8, 16 and 7 patients.

Study results and limitations: RNA-seq captured clonotypes less deeply and reliably than IR-seq.

The receptor was isolated from a donor over 35 with multiple myeloma. The specimen sequenced was a population of CD138-negative cells sorted from bone marrow. The chain carries TRBV19 and TRBJ1-5; the D is unclear. The CDR3 loop is CASSIFPGDQPQHF. CDR3 sequence (DNA): TGTGCCAGTAGTATATTCCCCGGCGATCAGCCCCAGCATTTT.